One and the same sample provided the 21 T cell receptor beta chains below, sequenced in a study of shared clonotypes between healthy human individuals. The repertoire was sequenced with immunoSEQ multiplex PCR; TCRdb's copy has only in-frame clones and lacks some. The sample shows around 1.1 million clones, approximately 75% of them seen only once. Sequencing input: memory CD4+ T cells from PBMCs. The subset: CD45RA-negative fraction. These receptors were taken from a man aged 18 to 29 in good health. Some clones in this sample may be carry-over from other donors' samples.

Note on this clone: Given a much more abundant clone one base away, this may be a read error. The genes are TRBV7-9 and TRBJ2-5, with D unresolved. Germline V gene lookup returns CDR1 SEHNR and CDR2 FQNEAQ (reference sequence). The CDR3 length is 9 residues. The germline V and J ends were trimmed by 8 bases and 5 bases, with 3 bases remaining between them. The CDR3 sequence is CASGETQYF. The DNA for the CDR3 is TGTGCCAGCGGGGAGACCCAGTACTTC. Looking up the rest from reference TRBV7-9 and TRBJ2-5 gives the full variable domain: DTGVSQNPRHKITKRGQNVTFRCDPISEHNRLYWYRQTLGQGPEFLTYFQNEAQLEKSRLLSDRFSAERPKGSFSTLEIQRTEQGDSAMYLCASGETQYFGPGTRLLVL.

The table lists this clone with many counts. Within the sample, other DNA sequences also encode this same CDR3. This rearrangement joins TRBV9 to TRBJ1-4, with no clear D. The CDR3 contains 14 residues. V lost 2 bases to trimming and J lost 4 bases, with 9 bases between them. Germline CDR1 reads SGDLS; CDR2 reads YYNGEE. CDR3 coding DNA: TGTGCCAGCAGCGTCGGATACGTTAATGAAAAACTGTTTTTT. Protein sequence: CASSVGYVNEKLFF.

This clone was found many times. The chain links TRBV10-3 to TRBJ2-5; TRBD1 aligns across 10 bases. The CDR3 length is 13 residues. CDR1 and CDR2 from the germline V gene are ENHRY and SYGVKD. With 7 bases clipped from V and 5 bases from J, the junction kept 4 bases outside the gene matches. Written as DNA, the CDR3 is TGTGCCATCACCCCGGGACAGGGGGAGACCCAGTACTTC. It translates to CAITPGQGETQYF.

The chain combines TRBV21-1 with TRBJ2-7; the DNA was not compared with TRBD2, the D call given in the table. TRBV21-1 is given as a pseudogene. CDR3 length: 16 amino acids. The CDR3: CASSTHSGSVPYEQYF. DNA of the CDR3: TGTGCCAGCAGCACGCATAGCGGGAGTGTTCCCTACGAGCAGTACTTC.

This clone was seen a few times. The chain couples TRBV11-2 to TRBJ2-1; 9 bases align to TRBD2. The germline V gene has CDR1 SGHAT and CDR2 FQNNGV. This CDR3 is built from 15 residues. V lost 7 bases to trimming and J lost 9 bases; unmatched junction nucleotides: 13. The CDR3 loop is CASTQRASGNPEQFF. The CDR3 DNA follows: TGTGCCAGCACCCAGCGGGCTAGCGGGAACCCTGAGCAGTTCTTC. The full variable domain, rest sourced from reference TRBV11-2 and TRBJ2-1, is EAGVAQSPRYKIIEKRQSVAFWCNPISGHATLYWYQQILGQGPKLLIQFQNNGVVDDSQLPKDRFSAERLKGVDSTLKIQPAKLEDSAVYLCASTQRASGNPEQFFGPGTRLTVL.

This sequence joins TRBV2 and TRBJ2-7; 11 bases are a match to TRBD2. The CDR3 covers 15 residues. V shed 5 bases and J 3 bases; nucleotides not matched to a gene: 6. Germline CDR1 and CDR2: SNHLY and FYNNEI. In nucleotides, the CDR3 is TGTGCCAGCAGTCTCACTAGCGGGAGCAGCTACGAGCAGTACTTC. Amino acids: CASSLTSGSSYEQYF.

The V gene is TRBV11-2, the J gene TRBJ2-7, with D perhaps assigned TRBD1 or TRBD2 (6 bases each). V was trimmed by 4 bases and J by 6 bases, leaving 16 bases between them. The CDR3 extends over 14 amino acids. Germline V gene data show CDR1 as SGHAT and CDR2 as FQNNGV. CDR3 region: CASSSPSGGGEQYF. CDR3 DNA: TGTGCCAGCAGCTCCCCTAGTGGAGGGGGCGAGCAGTACTTC. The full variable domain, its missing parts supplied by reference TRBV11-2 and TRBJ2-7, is EAGVAQSPRYKIIEKRQSVAFWCNPISGHATLYWYQQILGQGPKLLIQFQNNGVVDDSQLPKDRFSAERLKGVDSTLKIQPAKLEDSAVYLCASSSPSGGGEQYFGPGTRLTVT.

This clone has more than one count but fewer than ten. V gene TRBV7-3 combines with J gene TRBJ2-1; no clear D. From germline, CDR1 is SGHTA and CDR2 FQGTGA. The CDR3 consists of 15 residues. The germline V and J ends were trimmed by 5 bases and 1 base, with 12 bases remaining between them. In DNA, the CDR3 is TGTGCCAGCAGCCCCCTTTTTGGATCCTACAATGAGCAGTTCTTC. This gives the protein CASSPLFGSYNEQFF.

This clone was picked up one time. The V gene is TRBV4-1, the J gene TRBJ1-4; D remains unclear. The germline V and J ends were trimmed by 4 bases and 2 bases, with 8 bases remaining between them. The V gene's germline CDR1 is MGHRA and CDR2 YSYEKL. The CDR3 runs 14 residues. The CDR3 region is CASSRPGTNEKLFF. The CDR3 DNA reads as TGCGCCAGCAGCCGTCCGGGGACTAATGAAAAACTGTTTTTT.

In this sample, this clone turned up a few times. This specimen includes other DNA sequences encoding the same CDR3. CDR3 DNA: TGTGCCAGCAGCTTAGCGGAGGGGTCCTACAATGAGCAGTTCTTC. Protein: CASSLAEGSYNEQFF. This chain links TRBV7-8 with TRBJ2-1; the D gene is possibly TRBD2 (6 bases). Trimming cost V 0 bases and J 1 base, with 7 bases left between them. The CDR3 covers 15 residues. The germline CDR1 and CDR2 sequences are SGHVS and FQNEAQ.

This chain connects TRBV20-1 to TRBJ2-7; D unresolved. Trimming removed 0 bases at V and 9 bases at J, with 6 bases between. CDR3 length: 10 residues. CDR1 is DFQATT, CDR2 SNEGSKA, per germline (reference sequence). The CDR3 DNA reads TGCAGTGCTAGAGAGCTGAGGCAGTACTTC. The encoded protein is CSARELRQYF.

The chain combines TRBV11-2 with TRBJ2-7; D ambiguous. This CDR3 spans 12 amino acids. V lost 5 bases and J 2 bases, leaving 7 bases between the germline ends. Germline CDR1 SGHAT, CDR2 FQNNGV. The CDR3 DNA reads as TGTGCCAGCAGCCGTGGGGCCTACGAGCAGTACTTC. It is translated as CASSRGAYEQYF.

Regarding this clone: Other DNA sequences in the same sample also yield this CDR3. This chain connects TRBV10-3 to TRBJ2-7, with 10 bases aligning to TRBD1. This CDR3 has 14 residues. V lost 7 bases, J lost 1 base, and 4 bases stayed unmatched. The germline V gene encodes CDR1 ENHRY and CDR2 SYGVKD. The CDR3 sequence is CAITEDRGSYEQYF. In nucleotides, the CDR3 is TGTGCCATCACCGAGGACAGGGGGTCCTACGAGCAGTACTTC.

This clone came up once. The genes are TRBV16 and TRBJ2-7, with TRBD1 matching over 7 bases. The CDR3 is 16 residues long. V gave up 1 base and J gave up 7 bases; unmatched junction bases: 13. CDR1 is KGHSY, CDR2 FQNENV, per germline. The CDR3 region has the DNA TGTGCCAGCAGCCAATTGGGGTCCAGGGGGACGGGAGAGCAGTACTTC. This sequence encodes CASSQLGSRGTGEQYF.

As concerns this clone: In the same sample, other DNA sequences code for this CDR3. The CDR3 spells CASSLAGREETQYF. DNA for the CDR3: TGTGCCAGCAGTTTGGCTGGCAGGGAGGAGACCCAGTACTTC. J is TRBJ2-5 and V is TRBV28; D may be TRBD1 or TRBD2 (5 bases each). The germline V gene has CDR1 MDHEN and CDR2 SYDVKM. CDR3 size: 14 residues. Trimming left V 3 bases short and J 5 bases short, with 13 bases between.

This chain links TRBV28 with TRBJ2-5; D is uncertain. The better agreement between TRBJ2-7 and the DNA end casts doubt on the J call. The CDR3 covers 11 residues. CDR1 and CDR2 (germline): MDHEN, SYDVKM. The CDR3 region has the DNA TGTGCCAGCAGCCCAGCCTACGAGCAGTACTTC. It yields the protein CASSPAYEQYF.

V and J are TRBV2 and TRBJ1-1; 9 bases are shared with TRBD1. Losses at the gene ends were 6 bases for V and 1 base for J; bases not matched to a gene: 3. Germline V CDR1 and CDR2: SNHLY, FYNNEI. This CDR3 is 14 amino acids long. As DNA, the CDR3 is TGTGCCAGCAGCCGACAGGGGGAGAACACTGAAGCTTTCTTT. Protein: CASSRQGENTEAFF.

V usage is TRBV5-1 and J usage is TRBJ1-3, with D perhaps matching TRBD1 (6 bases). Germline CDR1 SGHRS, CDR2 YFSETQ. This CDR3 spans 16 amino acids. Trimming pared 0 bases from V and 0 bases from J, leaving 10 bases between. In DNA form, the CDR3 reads TGCGCCAGCAGCTTGGACAGGGCCTTCTCTGGAAACACCATATATTTT. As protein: CASSLDRAFSGNTIYF. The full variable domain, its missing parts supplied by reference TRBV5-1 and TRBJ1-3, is KAGVTQTPRYLIKTRGQQVTLSCSPISGHRSVSWYQQTPGQGLQFLFEYFSETQRNKGNFPGRFSGRQFSNSRSEMNVSTLELGDSALYLCASSLDRAFSGNTIYFGEGSWLTVV.

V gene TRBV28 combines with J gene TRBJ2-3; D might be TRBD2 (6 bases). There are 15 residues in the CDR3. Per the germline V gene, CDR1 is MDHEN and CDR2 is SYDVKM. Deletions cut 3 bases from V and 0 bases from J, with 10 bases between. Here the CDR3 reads CASSFAGLSTDTQYF. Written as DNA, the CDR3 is TGTGCCAGCAGTTTTGCCGGACTAAGCACAGATACGCAGTATTTT.

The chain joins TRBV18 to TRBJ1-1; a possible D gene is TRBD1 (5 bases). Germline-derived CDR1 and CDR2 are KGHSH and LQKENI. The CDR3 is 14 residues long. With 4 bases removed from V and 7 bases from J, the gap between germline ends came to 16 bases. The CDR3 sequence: CASSQLGGGNEAFF. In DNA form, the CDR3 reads TGTGCCAGCTCACAACTCGGGGGGGGAAATGAAGCTTTCTTT.

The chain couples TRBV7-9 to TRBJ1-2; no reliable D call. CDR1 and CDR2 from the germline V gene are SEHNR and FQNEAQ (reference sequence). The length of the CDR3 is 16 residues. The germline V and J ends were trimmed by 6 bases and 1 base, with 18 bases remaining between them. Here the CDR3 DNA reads TGTGCCAGCAGTACAGTAGGGAAACTCCTTAACTATGGCTACACCTTC. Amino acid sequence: CASSTVGKLLNYGYTF.